Each of the 3 T cell receptor beta chains below was sequenced from the same sample in a study of monozygotic twins with inflammatory bowel disease. Reprocessing the 5' RACE reads, TCRdb reports a single entry for every CDR3 protein and omits DNA. The sample is made up of more than 110,000 distinct CDR3 sequences, and the top ten hold 1% to 1.5% of it. Sequencing was carried out using blood. All receptors derive from a human donor with ulcerative colitis or Crohn's disease, or a healthy co-twin of an affected twin (not recorded which).

The chain carries TRBV4-1 and TRBJ2-7; TCRdb returns TRBD2, unconfirmable since there is no DNA. The CDR3 has 13 residues. CDR1 is MGHRA and CDR2 is YSYEKL in the germline V gene. The CDR3 reads CASSRGLAYEQYF.

The chain combines TRBV20-1 with TRBJ1-5; checking the TCRdb D call of TRBD1 is not possible without DNA. This CDR3 is 17 amino acids long. Per germline, CDR1 DFQATT and CDR2 SNEGSKA (reference sequence). The CDR3 region is CSADELSGTRSNQPQHF.

CDR3 amino acids: CASSQGSSKRALHF. This chain joins TRBV3-1 and TRBJ1-6. The CDR3 has 14 amino acids. CDR1 and CDR2 from the germline V gene are LGHDT and YNNKEL (reference sequence).